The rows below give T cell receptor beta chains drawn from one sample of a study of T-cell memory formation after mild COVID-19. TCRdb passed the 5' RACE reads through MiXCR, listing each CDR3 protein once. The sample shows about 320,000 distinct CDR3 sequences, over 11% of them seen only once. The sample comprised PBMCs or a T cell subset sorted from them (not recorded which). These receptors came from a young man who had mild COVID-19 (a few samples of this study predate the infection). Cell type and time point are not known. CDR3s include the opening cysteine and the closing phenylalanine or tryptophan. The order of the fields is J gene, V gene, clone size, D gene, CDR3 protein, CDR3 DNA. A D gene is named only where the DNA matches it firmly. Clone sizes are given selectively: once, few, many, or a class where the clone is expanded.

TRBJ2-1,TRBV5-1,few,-,CASSFPRSDEQFF,TGCGCCAGCAGCTTTCCTAGGTCCGATGAGCAGTTCTTC
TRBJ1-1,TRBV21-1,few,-,CASSKSGTRVFSYTEAFF,TGTGCCAGCAGCAAATCAGGGACAAGAGTATTCTCATACACTGAAGCTTTCTTT
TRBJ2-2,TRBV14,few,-,CASSQFNTGELFF,TGTGCCAGCAGCCAGTTTAACACCGGGGAGCTGTTTTTT
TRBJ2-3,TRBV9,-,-,CASSPLGYTQYF,TGTGCCAGCAGCCCGCTGGGGTATACGCAGTATTTT
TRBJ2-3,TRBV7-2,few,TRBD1,CASSSPGQDTDTQYF,TGTGCCAGCAGCTCACCAGGACAGGACACAGATACGCAGTATTTT
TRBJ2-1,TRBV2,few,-,CAIDQGWNEQFF,TGTGCCATCGATCAGGGGTGGAATGAGCAGTTCTTC
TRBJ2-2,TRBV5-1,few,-,CASSLWDVDGELFF,TGCGCCAGCAGCTTGTGGGACGTGGACGGGGAGCTGTTTTTT
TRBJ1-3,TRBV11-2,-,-,CASSLGRWGDGSGNTIYF,TGTGCCAGCAGCTTGGGGAGGTGGGGCGACGGCTCTGGAAACACCATATATTTT
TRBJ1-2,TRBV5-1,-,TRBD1,CASSNHRGSNYGYTF,TGCGCCAGCAGCAACCACAGGGGTTCTAACTATGGCTACACCTTC
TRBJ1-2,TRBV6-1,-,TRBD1,CASRGGTGGARGYTF,TGTGCCAGCAGAGGCGGGACAGGGGGCGCGAGGGGCTACACCTTC
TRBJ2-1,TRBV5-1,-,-,CASSPQWGAGRFNEQFF,TGCGCCAGCAGCCCACAATGGGGGGCCGGGAGGTTCAATGAGCAGTTCTTC
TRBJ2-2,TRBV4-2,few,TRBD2,CASSQDSGGMNTGELFF,TGTGCCAGCAGCCAAGATAGCGGGGGGATGAACACCGGGGAGCTGTTTTTT
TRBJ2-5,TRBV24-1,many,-,CATSDQPPRGETQYF,TGTGCCACCAGTGATCAACCCCCGAGGGGAGAGACCCAGTACTTC
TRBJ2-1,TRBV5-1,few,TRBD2,CASSITSGGPSLEQFF,TGCGCCAGCAGCATAACTAGCGGGGGGCCCTCTCTTGAGCAGTTCTTC
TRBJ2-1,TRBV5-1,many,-,CASSLPSPGTYNEQFF,TGCGCCAGCAGCCTTCCATCCCCAGGGACCTACAATGAGCAGTTCTTC
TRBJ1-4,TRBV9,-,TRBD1,CASSAVDRGNEKLFF,TGTGCCAGCAGCGCAGTCGACAGGGGGAATGAAAAACTGTTTTTT
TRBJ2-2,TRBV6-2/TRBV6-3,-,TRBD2,CASRIRLADYLNTGELFF,TGTGCCAGCAGAATCCGACTAGCGGACTACTTGAACACCGGGGAGCTGTTTTTT
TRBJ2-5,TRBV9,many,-,CASSVGPTSQETQYF,TGTGCCAGCAGCGTAGGGCCTACCTCCCAAGAGACCCAGTACTTC
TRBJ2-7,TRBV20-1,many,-,CSASRATYEQYF,TGCAGTGCTAGCAGGGCAACTTACGAGCAGTACTTC
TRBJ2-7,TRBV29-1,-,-,CSVEDAGEQYF,TGCAGCGTTGAAGATGCGGGCGAGCAGTACTTC
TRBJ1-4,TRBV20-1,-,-,CSASPGVATNEKLFF,TGCAGTGCTAGTCCAGGCGTTGCAACTAATGAAAAACTGTTTTTT
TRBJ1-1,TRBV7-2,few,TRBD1,CASSSAGTGVNTEAFF,TGTGCCAGCAGCTCCGCCGGGACAGGGGTAAACACTGAAGCTTTCTTT
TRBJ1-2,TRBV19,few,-,CASKAGSYGYTF,TGTGCCAGCAAGGCGGGTAGCTATGGCTACACCTTC
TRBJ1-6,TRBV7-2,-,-,CASSLAQGGNSPLHF,TGTGCCAGCAGCTTAGCCCAGGGAGGGAATTCACCCCTCCACTTT
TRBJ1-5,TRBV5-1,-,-,CAPGDGPSNQPQHF,TGCGCCCCCGGGGACGGCCCTAGCAATCAGCCCCAGCATTTT
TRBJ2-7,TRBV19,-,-,CASSSGGTPYEQYF,TGTGCCAGTAGTTCCGGGGGCACGCCCTACGAGCAGTACTTC
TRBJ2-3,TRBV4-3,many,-,CASSLTVGGPDTQYF,TGCGCCAGCAGCCTCACGGTCGGGGGGCCAGATACGCAGTATTTT
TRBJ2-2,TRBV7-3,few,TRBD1,CASSETGTGGGELFF,TGTGCCAGCAGCGAGACCGGGACAGGGGGCGGGGAGCTGTTTTTT
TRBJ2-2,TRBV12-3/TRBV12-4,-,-,CAIPNMEARELFF,TGTGCCATCCCCAACATGGAAGCCAGGGAGCTGTTTTTT
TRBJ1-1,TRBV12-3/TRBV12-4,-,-,CASSLLTNTEAFF,TGTGCCAGCAGTTTACTGACGAACACTGAAGCTTTCTTT
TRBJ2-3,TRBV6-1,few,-,CASSWTTPLTDTQYF,TGTGCCAGCAGTTGGACTACCCCCCTCACAGATACGCAGTATTTT
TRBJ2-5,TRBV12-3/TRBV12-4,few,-,CASRDMGETQYF,TGTGCCAGCAGGGACATGGGGGAGACCCAGTACTTC
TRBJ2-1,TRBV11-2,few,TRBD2,CASSLDWRGGARFF,TGTGCCAGCAGCTTAGATTGGCGCGGGGGGGCACGGTTCTTC
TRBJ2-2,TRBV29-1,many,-,CSGGDTGELFF,TGCAGCGGGGGGGACACCGGGGAGCTGTTTTTT
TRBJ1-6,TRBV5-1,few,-,CASSYGSDNSPLHF,TGCGCCAGCAGCTACGGGTCCGATAATTCACCCCTCCACTTT
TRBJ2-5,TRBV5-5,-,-,CASSEGPQETQYF,TGTGCCAGCAGCGAGGGACCCCAAGAGACCCAGTACTTC
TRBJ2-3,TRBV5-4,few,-,CASSPGSRADTQYF,TGTGCCAGCAGTCCGGGGTCACGGGCGGATACGCAGTATTTT
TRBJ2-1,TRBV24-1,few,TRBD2,CATSEAGTSGNEQFF,TGTGCCACCAGTGAGGCCGGGACTAGCGGCAATGAGCAGTTCTTC
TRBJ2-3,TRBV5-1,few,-,CASSWVRSPGTDTQYF,TGCGCCAGCAGCTGGGTTAGGAGTCCGGGCACAGATACGCAGTATTTT
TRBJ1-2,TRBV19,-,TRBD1,CASTPDRAYGYTF,TGTGCCAGTACCCCGGACAGGGCCTATGGCTACACCTTC